Below, 13 T cell receptor beta chains from the same sample are listed, as sequenced in a study of blood T cell repertoires in COVID-19. The assay was immunoSEQ multiplex PCR, and TCRdb's table has in-frame clones only and misses some. The table has more than 70,000 clones, 75% to 95% seen once; the top ten hold roughly 0.73%. The sequenced material came from peripheral blood. The receptors derive from a woman aged 80 or over with acute or convalescent COVID-19.

V is TRBV28 and J is TRBJ2-2; maybe TRBD2 (6 bases). The CDR3 consists of 15 residues. Germline V gene sequence: CDR1 MDHEN, CDR2 SYDVKM. V lost 3 bases and J 2 bases, leaving 10 bases between the germline ends. The CDR3 sequence is CASSFGGINTGELFF. DNA of the CDR3: TGTGCCAGCAGTTTTGGCGGGATAAACACCGGGGAGCTGTTTTTT.

This chain links TRBV7-3 with TRBJ2-5, with 9 bases lining up with TRBD1. V was clipped by 0 bases and J by 4 bases; unmatched bases: 3. The germline V gene has CDR1 SGHTA and CDR2 FQGTGA. The length of the CDR3 is 15 residues. The CDR3 bases are TGTGCCAGCAGCTTAACCGGGACAGGGCCAGAGACCCAGTACTTC. It codes for CASSLTGTGPETQYF.

J is TRBJ1-6 and V is TRBV3-1 (or the pseudogene TRBV3-2); 7 bases are shared with TRBD1. V gave up 2 bases and J gave up 10 bases; unmatched junction bases: 11. The CDR3 spans 16 residues. Germline-derived CDR1 and CDR2 are LGHDT and YNNKEL (reference sequence). The CDR3 loop is CASSQKIGRGNSPLHF. CDR3 nucleotides: TGTGCCAGCAGCCAAAAAATAGGCAGGGGGAACTCACCCCTCCACTTT.

This chain joins TRBV2 and TRBJ2-2; 7 bases are a match to TRBD1. The V and J ends lost 6 bases and 0 bases, in that order; junction bases with no gene match: 4. Germline V gene lookup returns CDR1 SNHLY and CDR2 FYNNEI. This CDR3 is built from 15 residues. Here the CDR3 DNA reads TGTGCCAGCAGATTAGGACAGGCGAACACCGGGGAGCTGTTTTTT. Encoded protein: CASRLGQANTGELFF.

The J gene is TRBJ2-7, the V gene TRBV29-1; 8 nucleotides agree with TRBD1. Trimming at V came to 3 bases and at J to 3 bases, leaving 10 bases not matched to a gene. CDR1 SQVTM and CDR2 ANQGSEA come from the germline V gene. The CDR3 totals 15 residues. This chain's CDR3 is CSVEPADRDNYEQYF. CDR3 nucleotides: TGCAGCGTTGAGCCGGCGGACAGGGACAACTACGAGCAGTACTTC.

J is TRBJ1-5 and V is TRBV19; 8 positions agree with TRBD1. This CDR3 is 15 amino acids long. Losses at the gene ends were 3 bases for V and 7 bases for J; bases not matched to a gene: 8. The V gene's germline CDR1 is LNHDA and CDR2 SQIVND (reference sequence). Here the CDR3 reads CASSIGQGRGQPQHF. The CDR3 DNA reads TGTGCCAGTAGTATTGGACAGGGAAGGGGACAGCCCCAGCATTTT.

This clone has only a few counts. The genes are TRBV5-1 and TRBJ1-1; TRBD1 might be the D (6 bases). This CDR3 is built from 16 residues. Trimming removed 4 bases from V and 3 bases from J, with 19 bases in between. The germline gives CDR1 SGHRS, CDR2 YFSETQ. This chain's CDR3 is CASSPHTGLGDTEAFF. For the CDR3, the DNA is TGCGCCAGCAGCCCTCACACAGGGCTGGGGGACACTGAAGCTTTCTTT.

J is TRBJ2-3 and V is TRBV5-5; D remains ambiguous. V lost 0 bases and J lost 2, with 7 bases in between. The CDR3 sequence is 14 residues long. CDR1 and CDR2 (germline): SGHKS, YYEKEE (reference sequence). CDR3 region: CASSLGSLTDTQYF. In nucleotides, the CDR3 is TGTGCCAGCAGCTTGGGCAGTCTCACAGATACGCAGTATTTT.

The chain combines TRBV6-2 or TRBV6-3 with TRBJ1-3; D is possibly TRBD1 (6 bases). From germline, CDR1 is MNHEY and CDR2 SVGEGT. The CDR3 contains 16 residues. The V end lost 6 bases, the J end lost 10 bases, and 25 bases lay between the germline ends. In DNA, the CDR3 is TGTGCCAGCAGCAACGAGACAGGCCGGAAGGAGGTAACCATATATTTT. This encodes CASSNETGRKEVTIYF.

The gene calls are TRBV7-2 and TRBJ2-3; the D is unclear. V was clipped by 5 bases and J by 1 base, with 13 bases between them. The length of the CDR3 is 15 residues. The germline V gene has CDR1 SGHTA and CDR2 FQGNSA. The chain's CDR3 is CASSPQSPRTDTQYF. Here the CDR3 DNA reads TGTGCCAGCAGCCCCCAGTCTCCCCGCACAGATACGCAGTATTTT.

This clone was recorded only once. The V gene is TRBV3-1 (or the pseudogene TRBV3-2), the J gene TRBJ2-1, with 10 bases matching TRBD2. Germline CDR1 LGHDT, CDR2 YNNKEL (reference sequence). Trimming removed 4 bases from V and 8 bases from J; junction bases left unmatched: 5. The CDR3 has 14 amino acids. The CDR3 bases are TGTGCCAGCAGCCGAGCGGGAGGGCCGGATGAGCAGTTCTTC. It is translated as CASSRAGGPDEQFF.

The chain is built from TRBV11-1 and TRBJ2-1; 11 bases match TRBD2. The V gene's germline CDR1 is SGHAT and CDR2 FQDESV (reference sequence). The CDR3 consists of 14 residues. Germline trimming cut 5 bases from V and 9 bases from J; bases unmatched to any gene: 6. The CDR3 DNA sequence: TGTGCCAGCAGCATCGGACTAGCGGGTGGTGAGCAGTTCTTC. Amino acid sequence: CASSIGLAGGEQFF. Complete variable domain (other parts from reference TRBV11-1 and TRBJ2-1): EAEVAQSPRYKITEKSQAVAFWCDPISGHATLYWYRQILGQGPELLVQFQDESVVDDSQLPKDRFSAERLKGVDSTLKIQPAELGDSAMYLCASSIGLAGGEQFFGPGTRLTVL.

This clone was detected ten times or more. The chain recombines TRBV4-3 with TRBJ1-2; possibly TRBD1 for D (5 bases). The CDR3 spans 15 residues. Trimming shortened V by 0 bases and J by 2 bases, and 10 bases separated the two germline ends. The germline V gene encodes CDR1 LGHNA and CDR2 YSLEER. CDR3 region: CASSQEGGMNYGYTF. Written as DNA, the CDR3 is TGCGCCAGCAGCCAAGAGGGGGGTATGAACTATGGCTACACCTTC.